The sequence of this T cell receptor (beta chain) was determined in a study of graft-versus-host responses after intestinal transplantation. TCRdb keeps only in-frame clones here, not all; method: immunoSEQ multiplex PCR. The data show around 90,000 clones, over 90% seen once. On this clone itself: Its antigen is not identified.

CDR1 is LNHNV, CDR2 YYDKDF, per germline (reference sequence). The CDR3 length is 17 residues. The trim removed 0 bases at V and 1 base at J, leaving 6 bases unmatched. V usage is TRBV15 and J usage is TRBJ1-3, with 7 bases matching TRBD1. This receptor was identified in a human donor who was the organ donor for an intestinal transplant. The material was unstimulated CD4+ T cells sorted from spleen or lymph node cells, obtained before transplant. CDR3 DNA: TGTGCCACCAGCAGAGACCGACAGGGCGGATCTGGAAACACCATATATTTT. It is translated as CATSRDRQGGSGNTIYF.